The TCR beta chain under discussion was sequenced for a study of T-cell memory formation after mild COVID-19. Study-level points and caveats: Cross-reactive memory appears to have joined, as suggested by some responding clones showing up in pre-infection memory. Clones contracting over day 15 to 85 were CD4/CD8 balanced, with later expanders leaning CD4+. The CD4+ clones that contracted clustered mainly within CM and EM, and the CD8+ clones concentrated in EMRA.

This clonotype was detected only a few times. The antigen remains unidentified. After 5'RACE with constant-segment primers, TCR alpha and TCR beta cDNA libraries carrying sample barcodes and UMIs were obtained. TCRdb reprocessed the 5' RACE reads via MiXCR and lists one record per CDR3 protein. The table includes 550,000 to 650,000 distinct CDR3 sequences, roughly 17% detected once. J was trimmed by 5 bases and V by 3 bases; bases with no gene match: 6. Germline values: CDR1 LGHNA, CDR2 YNFKEQ. This CDR3 comprises 15 residues. Sequencing was carried out using PBMCs or a T cell subset sorted from them (not recorded which). The TCR was taken from an adult woman who had mild COVID-19 (a few samples of this study predate the infection). Cell type and time point are not known. The V and J genes are TRBV4-2 and TRBJ1-4; 7 nucleotides agree with TRBD1. The CDR3 here is CASSQGTARNEKLFF. CDR3 sequence (DNA): TGTGCCAGCAGCCAGGGGACAGCCCGAAATGAAAAACTGTTTTTT.